This passage covers 10 T cell receptor beta chains from one sample sequenced in a study of T cell responses to AZD1222 COVID-19 vaccine. Produced via immunoSEQ multiplex PCR; TCRdb's table is partial and in-frame only. The table records fewer than 200,000 clones, 87% of them present only once. Specimen: peripheral blood, collected 28 days after the second AZD1222 dose. The receptor set was obtained from an adult who received the AZD1222 COVID-19 vaccine.

This chain joins TRBV9 and TRBJ1-1; 8 nucleotides agree with TRBD1. CDR3 length: 14 residues. The germline V gene has CDR1 SGDLS and CDR2 YYNGEE. V shed 4 bases and J 4 bases; nucleotides not matched to a gene: 6. CDR3 coding DNA: TGTGCCAGCAGCACCGGACAGGGAAGCACTGAAGCTTTCTTT. Its protein product is CASSTGQGSTEAFF.

V and J are TRBV10-1 and TRBJ1-1; D is undetermined. There are 13 residues in the CDR3. Germline assignment: CDR1 WNHNN and CDR2 SYGVQD (reference sequence). V lost 7 bases and J lost 0, with 9 bases in between. The CDR3 bases are TGCGCCAGCAAATTTGCTTTGAACACTGAAGCTTTCTTT. Translation: CASKFALNTEAFF.

V is TRBV18 and J is TRBJ1-5; 8 nucleotides line up with TRBD1. This CDR3 is built from 14 residues. The germline gives CDR1 KGHSH, CDR2 LQKENI. V gave up 0 bases and J gave up 10 bases; unmatched junction bases: 5. CDR3 in amino acids: CASSPPDRAGPQHF. CDR3 DNA: TGTGCCAGCTCACCACCGGACAGGGCGGGACCCCAGCATTTT.

The chain combines TRBV12-3 or TRBV12-4 with TRBJ2-1; D not certain. Trimming removed 7 bases at V and 6 bases at J, with 13 bases between. The length of the CDR3 is 13 residues. DNA of the CDR3: TGTGCCAGCACCTTGAGCGCGTCCAATGAGCAGTTCTTC. It specifies CASTLSASNEQFF.

The rearrangement links TRBV15 to TRBJ2-2, with a tentative D call TRBD2 (5 bases). The germline CDR1 and CDR2 sequences are LNHNV and YYDKDF (reference sequence). V was pared by 6 bases and J by 7 bases, with 18 bases between. This CDR3 contains 15 residues. CDR3 in amino acids: CATSRDDPRGGELFF. Written as DNA, the CDR3 is TGTGCCACCAGTCGAGACGACCCTCGGGGCGGGGAGCTGTTTTTT.

This rearrangement joins TRBV2 to TRBJ2-1, with unresolved D. The ends were cut back, 2 bases at V and 10 bases at J, with 6 bases in the middle. Germline values: CDR1 SNHLY, CDR2 FYNNEI. The CDR3 runs 11 residues. CDR3 protein: CASSEQWEQFF. The CDR3 DNA sequence: TGTGCCAGCAGTGAACAATGGGAGCAGTTCTTC.

This chain connects TRBV10-3 to TRBJ2-7; D perhaps matches TRBD1 (6 bases). The CDR3 contains 13 residues. V shed 8 bases and J shed 4 bases, with 15 bases lying between them. Germline CDR1 is ENHRY and CDR2 is SYGVKD. The CDR3 nucleotides are TGTGCCATCGGGCAGGGGTGGTGGTACGAGCAGTACTTC. Its translation: CAIGQGWWYEQYF.

The V and J genes are TRBV6-6 and TRBJ2-7; the D is unclear. Germline V CDR1 and CDR2: MNHNY, SVGAGI (reference sequence). The CDR3 has 13 amino acids. Trimming took 7 bases from V and 3 from J, leaving 13 bases between them. Here the CDR3 DNA reads TGTGCCAGCAATTTAGAACTGGGCTACGAGCAGTACTTC. It codes for CASNLELGYEQYF.

The J gene is TRBJ1-5, the V gene TRBV30, with 7 bases aligning to TRBD1. Germline loops: CDR1 GTSNPN, CDR2 SVGIG (reference sequence). V trimming: 0 bases; J trimming: 0 bases; junction bases outside the gene matches: 20. The CDR3 consists of 21 residues. The CDR3 bases are TGTGCCTGGAGTGTAGGTGCCCAAAGGCTAAGGGGGCCTTATAGCAATCAGCCCCAGCATTTT. It is translated as CAWSVGAQRLRGPYSNQPQHF.

The rearrangement links TRBV7-8 to TRBJ2-1; the D is unclear. The CDR3 is 17 amino acids. Trimming cost V 5 bases and J 2 bases, with 19 bases left between them. Per the germline V gene, CDR1 is SGHVS and CDR2 is FQNEAQ. CDR3: CASSQPGSYMPYNEQFF. Here the CDR3 DNA reads TGTGCCAGCAGCCAACCGGGCTCCTACATGCCCTACAATGAGCAGTTCTTC.